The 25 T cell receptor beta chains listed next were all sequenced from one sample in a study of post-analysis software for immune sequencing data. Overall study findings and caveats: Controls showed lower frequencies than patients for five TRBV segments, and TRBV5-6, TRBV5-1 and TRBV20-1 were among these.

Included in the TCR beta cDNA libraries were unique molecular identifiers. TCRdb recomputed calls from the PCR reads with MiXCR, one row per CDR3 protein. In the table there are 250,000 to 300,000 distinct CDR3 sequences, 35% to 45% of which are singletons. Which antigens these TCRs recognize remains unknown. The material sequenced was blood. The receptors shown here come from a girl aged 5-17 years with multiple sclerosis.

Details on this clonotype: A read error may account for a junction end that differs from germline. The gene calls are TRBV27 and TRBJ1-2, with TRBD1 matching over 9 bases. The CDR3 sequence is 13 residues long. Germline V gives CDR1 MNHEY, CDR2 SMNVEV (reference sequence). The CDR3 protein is CTSSLTGGYGYTF. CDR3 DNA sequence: TGTACCAGCAGTTTGACAGGGGGCTATGGCTACACCTTC.

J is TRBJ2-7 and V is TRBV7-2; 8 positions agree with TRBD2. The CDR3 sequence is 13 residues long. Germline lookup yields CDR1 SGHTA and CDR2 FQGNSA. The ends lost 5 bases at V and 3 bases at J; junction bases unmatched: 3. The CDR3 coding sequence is TGTGCCAGCAGCCCCCGGGGGGGCTACGAGCAGTACTTC. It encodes CASSPRGGYEQYF. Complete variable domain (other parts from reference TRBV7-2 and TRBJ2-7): GAGVSQSPSNKVTEKGKDVELRCDPISGHTALYWYRQSLGQGLEFLIYFQGNSAPDKSGLPSDRFSAERTGGSVSTLTIQRTQQEDSAVYLCASSPRGGYEQYFGPGTRLTVT.

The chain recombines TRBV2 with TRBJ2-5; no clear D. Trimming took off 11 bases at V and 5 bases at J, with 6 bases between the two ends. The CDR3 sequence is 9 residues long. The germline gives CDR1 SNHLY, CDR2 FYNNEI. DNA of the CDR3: TGTGCCTATGGGGAGACCCAGTACTTC. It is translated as CAYGETQYF.

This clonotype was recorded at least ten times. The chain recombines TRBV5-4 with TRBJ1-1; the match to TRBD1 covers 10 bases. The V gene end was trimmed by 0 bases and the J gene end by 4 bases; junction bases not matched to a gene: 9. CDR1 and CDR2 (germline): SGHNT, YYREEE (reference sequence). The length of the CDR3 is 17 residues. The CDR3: CASSLEIRTGGTTEAFF. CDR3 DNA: TGTGCCAGCAGCTTGGAAATAAGGACAGGGGGAACCACTGAAGCTTTCTTT.

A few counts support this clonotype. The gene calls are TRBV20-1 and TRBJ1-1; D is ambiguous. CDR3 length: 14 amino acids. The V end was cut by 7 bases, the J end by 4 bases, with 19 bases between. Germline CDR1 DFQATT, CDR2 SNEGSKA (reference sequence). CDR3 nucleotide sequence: TGCAGTGTTCCCGGGAGGCCGGTGGGCACTGAAGCTTTCTTT. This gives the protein CSVPGRPVGTEAFF.

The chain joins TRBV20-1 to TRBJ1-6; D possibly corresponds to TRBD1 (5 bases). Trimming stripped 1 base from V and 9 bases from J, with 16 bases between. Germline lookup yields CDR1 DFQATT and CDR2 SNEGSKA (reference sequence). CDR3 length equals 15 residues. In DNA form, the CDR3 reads TGCAGTGCTAGAGGCGGGGAGGGACCGCGTTCACCCCTCCACTTT. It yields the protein CSARGGEGPRSPLHF.

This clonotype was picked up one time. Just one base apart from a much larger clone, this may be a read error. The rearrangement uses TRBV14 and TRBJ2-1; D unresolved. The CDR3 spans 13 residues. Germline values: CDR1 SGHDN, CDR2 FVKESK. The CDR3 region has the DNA TGTGCCAGCAGCTTCGGGTTCTACAATGAGCGGTTCTTC. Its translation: CASSFGFYNERFF.

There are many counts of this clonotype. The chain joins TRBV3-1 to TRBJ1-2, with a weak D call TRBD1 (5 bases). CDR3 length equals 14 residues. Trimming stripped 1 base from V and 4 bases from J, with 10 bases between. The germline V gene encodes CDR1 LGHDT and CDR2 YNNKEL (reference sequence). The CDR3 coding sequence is TGTGCCAGCAGCCAAGGAGGCAGGGTCTATGGCTACACCTTC. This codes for CASSQGGRVYGYTF.

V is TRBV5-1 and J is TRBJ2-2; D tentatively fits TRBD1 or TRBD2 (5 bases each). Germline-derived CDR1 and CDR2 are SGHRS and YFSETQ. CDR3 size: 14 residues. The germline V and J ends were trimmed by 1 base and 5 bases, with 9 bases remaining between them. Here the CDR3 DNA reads TGCGCCAGCAGCTTGTGCAGGGAGACCGGGGAGCTGTTTTTT. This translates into CASSLCRETGELFF. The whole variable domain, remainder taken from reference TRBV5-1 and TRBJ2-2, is KAGVTQTPRYLIKTRGQQVTLSCSPISGHRSVSWYQQTPGQGLQFLFEYFSETQRNKGNFPGRFSGRQFSNSRSEMNVSTLELGDSALYLCASSLCRETGELFFGEGSRLTVL.

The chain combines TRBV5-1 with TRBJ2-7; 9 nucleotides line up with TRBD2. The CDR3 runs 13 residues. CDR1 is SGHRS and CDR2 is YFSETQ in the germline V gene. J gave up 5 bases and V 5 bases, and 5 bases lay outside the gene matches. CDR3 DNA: TGCGCCAGCAGTACAGGGACTAGCAACGAGCAGTACTTC. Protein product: CASSTGTSNEQYF.

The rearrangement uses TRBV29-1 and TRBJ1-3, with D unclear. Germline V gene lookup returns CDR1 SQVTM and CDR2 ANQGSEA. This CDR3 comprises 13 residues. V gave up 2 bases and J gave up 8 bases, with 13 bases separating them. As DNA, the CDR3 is TGCAGCGTTGAAAGGCACGCCCAGGACACCATATATTTT. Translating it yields CSVERHAQDTIYF.

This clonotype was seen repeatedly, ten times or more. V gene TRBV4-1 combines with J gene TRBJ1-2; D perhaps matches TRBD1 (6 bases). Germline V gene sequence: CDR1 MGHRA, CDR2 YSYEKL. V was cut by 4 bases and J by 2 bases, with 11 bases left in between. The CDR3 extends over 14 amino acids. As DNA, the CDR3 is TGCGCCAGCAGCCCACTCGGACAGAACTATGGCTACACCTTC. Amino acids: CASSPLGQNYGYTF.

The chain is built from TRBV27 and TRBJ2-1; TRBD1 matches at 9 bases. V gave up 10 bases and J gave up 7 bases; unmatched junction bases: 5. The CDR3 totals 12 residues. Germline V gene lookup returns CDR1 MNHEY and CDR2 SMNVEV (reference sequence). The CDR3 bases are TGTGCCACCCTAGGACAGGGGAATGAGCAGTTCTTC. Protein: CATLGQGNEQFF.

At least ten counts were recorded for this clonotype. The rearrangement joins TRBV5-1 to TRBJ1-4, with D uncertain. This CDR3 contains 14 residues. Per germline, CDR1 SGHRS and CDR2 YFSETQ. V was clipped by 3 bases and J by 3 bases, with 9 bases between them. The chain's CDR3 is CASSSGSANEKLFF. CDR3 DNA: TGCGCCAGCAGCTCGGGGTCTGCTAATGAAAAACTGTTTTTT.

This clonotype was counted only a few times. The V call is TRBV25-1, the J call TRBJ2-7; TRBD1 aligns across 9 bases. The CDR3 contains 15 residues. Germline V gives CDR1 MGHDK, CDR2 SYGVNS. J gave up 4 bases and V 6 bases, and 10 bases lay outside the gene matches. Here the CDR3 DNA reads TGTGCCAGCAGGACGTCGGGGACAGGGAAGTACGAGCAGTACTTC. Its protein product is CASRTSGTGKYEQYF.

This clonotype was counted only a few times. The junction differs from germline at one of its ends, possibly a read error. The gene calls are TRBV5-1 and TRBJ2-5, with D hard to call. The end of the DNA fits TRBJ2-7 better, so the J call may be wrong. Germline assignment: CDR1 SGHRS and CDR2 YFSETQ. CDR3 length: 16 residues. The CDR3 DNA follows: TGTGCCAGCAGCTTGGTCCCAGAACCGGAATCTTACGAGCAGTACTTC. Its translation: CASSLVPEPESYEQYF.

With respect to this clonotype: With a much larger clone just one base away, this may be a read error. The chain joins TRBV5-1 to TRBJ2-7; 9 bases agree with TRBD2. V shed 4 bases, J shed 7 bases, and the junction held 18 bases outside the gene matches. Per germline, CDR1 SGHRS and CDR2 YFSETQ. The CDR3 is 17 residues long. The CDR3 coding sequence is TGCGCCAGCAGCGTAGGGCGGGAGGGCGCTAGAGGCAATGAGCAGTACTTC. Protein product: CASSVGREGARGNEQYF.

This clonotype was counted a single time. The CDR3 protein is CASSQSSGFLGTEAFF. Here the CDR3 DNA reads TGCGCCAGCAGCCAATCGTCAGGGTTTTTAGGCACTGAAGCTTTCTTT. This chain links TRBV4-1 with TRBJ1-1, with a tentative D call TRBD1 (5 bases). CDR1 and CDR2 (germline): MGHRA, YSYEKL. The ends were cut back, 2 bases at V and 4 bases at J, with 17 bases in the middle. The CDR3 is made up of 16 amino acids.

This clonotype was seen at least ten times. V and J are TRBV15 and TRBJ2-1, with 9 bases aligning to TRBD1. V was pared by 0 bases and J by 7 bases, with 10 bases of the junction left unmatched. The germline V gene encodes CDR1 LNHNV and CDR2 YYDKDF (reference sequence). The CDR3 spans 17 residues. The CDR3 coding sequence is TGTGCCACCAGCAGAGATAGCCTGAGAGGACAGGGGAATGAGCAGTTCTTC. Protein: CATSRDSLRGQGNEQFF.

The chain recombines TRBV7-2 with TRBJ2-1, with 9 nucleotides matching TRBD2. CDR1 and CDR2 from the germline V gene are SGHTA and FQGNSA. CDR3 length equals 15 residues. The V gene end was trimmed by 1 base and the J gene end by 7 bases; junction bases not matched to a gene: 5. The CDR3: CASSLDAGGPNEQFF. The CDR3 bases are TGTGCCAGCAGCTTAGACGCGGGAGGGCCAAATGAGCAGTTCTTC.

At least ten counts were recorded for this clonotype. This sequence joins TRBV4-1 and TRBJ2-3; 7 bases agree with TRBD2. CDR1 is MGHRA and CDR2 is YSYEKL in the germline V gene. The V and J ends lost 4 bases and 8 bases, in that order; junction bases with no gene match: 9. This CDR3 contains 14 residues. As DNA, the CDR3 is TGCGCCAGCAGCCGAGTGACAAGCGGGACTACGCAGTATTTT. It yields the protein CASSRVTSGTTQYF.

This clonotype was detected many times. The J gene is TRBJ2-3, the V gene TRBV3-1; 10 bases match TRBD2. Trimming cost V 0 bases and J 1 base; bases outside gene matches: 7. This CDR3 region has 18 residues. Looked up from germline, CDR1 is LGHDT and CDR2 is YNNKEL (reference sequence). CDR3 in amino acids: CASSQEASGRRGTDTQYF. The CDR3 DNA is TGTGCCAGCAGCCAAGAGGCTAGCGGGAGACGAGGCACAGATACGCAGTATTTT.

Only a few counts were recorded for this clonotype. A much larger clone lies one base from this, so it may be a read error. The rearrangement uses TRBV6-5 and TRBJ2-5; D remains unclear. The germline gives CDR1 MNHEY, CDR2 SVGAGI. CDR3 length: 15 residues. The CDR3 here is CACSRTRRERETQYF. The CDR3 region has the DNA TGTGCCTGCAGTCGTACTCGAAGGGAACGAGAGACCCAGTACTTC.

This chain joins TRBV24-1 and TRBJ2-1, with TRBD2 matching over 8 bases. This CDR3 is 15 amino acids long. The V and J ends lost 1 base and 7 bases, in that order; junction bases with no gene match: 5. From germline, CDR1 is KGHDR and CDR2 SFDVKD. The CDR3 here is CATSDFSGGRNEQFF. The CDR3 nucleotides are TGTGCCACCAGTGATTTCTCGGGAGGGCGGAATGAGCAGTTCTTC.

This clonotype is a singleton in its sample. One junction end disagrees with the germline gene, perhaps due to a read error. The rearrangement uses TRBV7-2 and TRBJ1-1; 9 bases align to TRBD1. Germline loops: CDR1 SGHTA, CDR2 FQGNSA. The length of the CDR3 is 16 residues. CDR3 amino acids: CASSLPGQGRWAEAFF. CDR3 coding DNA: TGTGCCAGCAGCTTACCGGGACAGGGAAGATGGGCTGAGGCTTTCTTT.